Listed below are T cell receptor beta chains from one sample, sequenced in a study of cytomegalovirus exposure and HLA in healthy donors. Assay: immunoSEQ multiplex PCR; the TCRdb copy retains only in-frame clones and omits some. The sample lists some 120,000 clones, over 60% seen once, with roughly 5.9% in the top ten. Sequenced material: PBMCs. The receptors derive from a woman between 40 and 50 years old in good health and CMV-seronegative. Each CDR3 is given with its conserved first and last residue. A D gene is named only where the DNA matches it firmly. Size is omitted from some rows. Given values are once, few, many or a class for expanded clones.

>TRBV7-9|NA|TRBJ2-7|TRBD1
CASTLTGDSYEQYF
TGTGCCAGCACCTTGACAGGGGACTCCTACGAGCAGTACTTC
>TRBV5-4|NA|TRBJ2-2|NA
CASSLGGPGTGELFF
TGTGCCAGCAGCTTGGGGGGGCCGGGCACCGGGGAGCTGTTTTTT
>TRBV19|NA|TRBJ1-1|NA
CASSINSMFTEAFF
TGTGCCAGTAGTATTAACAGTATGTTCACTGAAGCTTTCTTT
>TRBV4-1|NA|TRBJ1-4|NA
CASSLRSWHVNEKLFF
TGCGCCAGCAGCCTTCGATCTTGGCATGTAAATGAAAAACTGTTTTTT
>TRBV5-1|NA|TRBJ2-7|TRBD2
CASSLVVGGAGYEQYF
TGCGCCAGCAGCTTGGTCGTCGGGGGGGCAGGGTACGAGCAGTACTTC
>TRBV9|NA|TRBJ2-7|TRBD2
CASSVSGVSEQYF
TGTGCCAGCAGCGTGAGCGGGGTTTCCGAGCAGTACTTC
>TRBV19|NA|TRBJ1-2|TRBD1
CASRTGQGDFGYTF
TGTGCCAGTAGGACGGGACAGGGGGATTTCGGCTACACCTTC
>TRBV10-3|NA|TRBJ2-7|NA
CAISYDRGGSYEQYF
TGTGCCATCAGCTACGACAGGGGAGGGTCCTACGAGCAGTACTTC
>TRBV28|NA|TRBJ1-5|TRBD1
CASIPQGRGNQPQHF
TGTGCCAGCATACCACAGGGGAGAGGCAATCAGCCCCAGCATTTT
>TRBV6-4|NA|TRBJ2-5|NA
CASSDFQGGTQYF
TGTGCCAGCAGTGACTTCCAGGGGGGGACCCAGTACTTC
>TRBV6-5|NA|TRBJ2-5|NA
CASSYSRGFGETQYF
TGTGCCAGCAGTTACTCGCGCGGGTTCGGAGAGACCCAGTACTTC
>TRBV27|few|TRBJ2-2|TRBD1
CASRWTGGGELFF
TGTGCCAGCAGATGGACAGGGGGCGGGGAGCTGTTTTTT
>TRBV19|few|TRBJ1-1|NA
CATPRSPPTIEAFF
TGTGCCACCCCGCGGTCGCCGCCAACGATTGAAGCTTTCTTT
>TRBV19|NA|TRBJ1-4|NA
CASSIGYTTNEKLFF
TGTGCCAGTAGTATCGGGTATACAACTAATGAAAAACTGTTTTTT
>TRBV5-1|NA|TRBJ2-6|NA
CASTRQGLSGANVLTF
TGCGCCAGCACTAGGCAGGGGCTCTCTGGGGCCAACGTCCTGACTTTC
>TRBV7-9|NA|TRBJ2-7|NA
CASSLIQGLPSYEQYF
TGTGCCAGCAGCTTGATACAGGGTCTTCCCTCCTACGAGCAGTACTTC
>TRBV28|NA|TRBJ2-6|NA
CASSLVTVAGANVLTF
TGTGCCAGCAGTTTGGTGACAGTAGCTGGGGCCAACGTCCTGACTTTC
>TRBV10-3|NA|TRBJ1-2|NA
CAISEGEGGRKGYTF
TGTGCCATCAGTGAGGGGGAGGGGGGGCGGAAAGGCTACACCTTC
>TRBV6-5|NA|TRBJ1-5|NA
CASSYSRPHSNQPQHF
TGTGCCAGCAGTTACTCGAGGCCGCATAGCAATCAGCCCCAGCATTTT
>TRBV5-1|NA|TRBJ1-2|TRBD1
CASSSRSGTANYGYTF
TGCGCCAGCAGCTCTAGATCCGGGACAGCGAACTATGGCTACACCTTC
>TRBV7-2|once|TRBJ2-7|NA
CASSLTSGWEPYEQYF
TGTGCCAGCAGCCTGACCTCGGGGTGGGAGCCTTACGAGCAGTACTTC
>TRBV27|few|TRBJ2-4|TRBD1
CASSSVGQGKNSQYF
TGTGCCAGCAGTTCTGTTGGACAGGGGAAAAACAGTCAGTACTTC
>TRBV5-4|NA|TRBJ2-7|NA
CASSLGAGPRDEQYF
TGTGCCAGCAGCTTGGGGGCGGGGCCGCGGGACGAGCAGTACTTC